This T cell receptor (beta chain) appears in the sequencing data of a study of T-cell reconstitution after alpha-beta-depleted transplantation in children. The CDR3 spans 15 residues. V dropped 2 bases and J dropped 6 bases, with 17 bases sitting between them. The germline CDR1 and CDR2 sequences are MNHEY and SVGAGI. Researchers prepared the TCRbeta library using unique molecular identifiers, the study reports. TCRdb re-derived calls from the PCR reads in MiXCR, one entry per CDR3 protein. The repertoire has around 200,000 distinct CDR3 sequences, about 9.2% of them found once; the top ten carry approximately 6.6%.

The input for sequencing was PBMCs from the stem cell graft donor, taken from the stem cell graft. The J gene is TRBJ2-7, the V gene TRBV6-5, with D perhaps given as TRBD1 or TRBD2 (6 bases each). This sequence originates from a human donor who donated a stem cell graft to a child with acute lymphoblastic leukemia. In nucleotides, the CDR3 is TGTGCCAGCAGTTACATGGCAGGGGCGGGGAGCGAGCAGTACTTC. It codes for CASSYMAGAGSEQYF.